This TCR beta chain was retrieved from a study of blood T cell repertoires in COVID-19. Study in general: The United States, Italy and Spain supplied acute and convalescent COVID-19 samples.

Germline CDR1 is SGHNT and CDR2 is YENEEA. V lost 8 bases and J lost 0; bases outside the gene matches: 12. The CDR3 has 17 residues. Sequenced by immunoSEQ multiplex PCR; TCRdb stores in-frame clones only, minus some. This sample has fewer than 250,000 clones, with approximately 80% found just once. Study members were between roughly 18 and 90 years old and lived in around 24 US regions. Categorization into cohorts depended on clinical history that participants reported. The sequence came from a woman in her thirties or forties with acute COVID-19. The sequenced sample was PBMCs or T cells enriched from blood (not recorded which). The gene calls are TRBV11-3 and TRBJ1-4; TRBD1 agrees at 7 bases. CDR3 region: CASGRDRKPATNEKLFF. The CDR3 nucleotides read TGTGCCAGCGGCCGGGACAGAAAACCAGCAACTAATGAAAAACTGTTTTTT. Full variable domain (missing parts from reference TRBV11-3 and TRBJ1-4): EAGVVQSPRYKIIEKKQPVAFWCNPISGHNTLYWYLQNLGQGPELLIRYENEEAVDDSQLPKDRFSAERLKGVDSTLKIQPAELGDSAVYLCASGRDRKPATNEKLFFGSGTQLSVL.